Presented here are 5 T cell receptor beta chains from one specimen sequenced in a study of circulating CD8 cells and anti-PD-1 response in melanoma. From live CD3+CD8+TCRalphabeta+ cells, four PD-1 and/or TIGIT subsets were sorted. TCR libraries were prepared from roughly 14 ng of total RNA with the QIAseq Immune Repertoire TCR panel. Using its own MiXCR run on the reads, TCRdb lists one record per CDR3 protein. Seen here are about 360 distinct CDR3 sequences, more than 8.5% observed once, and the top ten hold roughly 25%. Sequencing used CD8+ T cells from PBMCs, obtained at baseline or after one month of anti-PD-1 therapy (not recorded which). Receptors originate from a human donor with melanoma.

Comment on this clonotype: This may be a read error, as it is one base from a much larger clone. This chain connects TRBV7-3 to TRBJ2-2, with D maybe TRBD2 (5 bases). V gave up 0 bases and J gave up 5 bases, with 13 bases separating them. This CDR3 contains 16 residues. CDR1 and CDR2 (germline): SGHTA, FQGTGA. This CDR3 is CASSLTQRGQTGELFF. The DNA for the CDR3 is TGTGCCAGCAGCTTAACGCAGCGCGGGCAGACCGGGGAGCTGTTTTTT.

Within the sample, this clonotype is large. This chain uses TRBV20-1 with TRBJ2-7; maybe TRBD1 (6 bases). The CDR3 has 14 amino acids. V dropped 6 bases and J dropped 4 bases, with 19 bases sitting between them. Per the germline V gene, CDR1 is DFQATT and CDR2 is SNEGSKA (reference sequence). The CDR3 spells CSARDTGSWYEQYF. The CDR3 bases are TGCAGTGCCAGGGATACAGGGTCTTGGTACGAGCAGTACTTC.

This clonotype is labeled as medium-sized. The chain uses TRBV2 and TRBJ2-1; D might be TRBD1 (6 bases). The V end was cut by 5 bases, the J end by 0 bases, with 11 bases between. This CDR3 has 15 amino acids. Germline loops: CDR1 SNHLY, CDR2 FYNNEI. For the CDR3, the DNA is TGTGCCAGCAGTTCCGTGGACAGCTCCTACAATGAGCAGTTCTTC. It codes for CASSSVDSSYNEQFF.

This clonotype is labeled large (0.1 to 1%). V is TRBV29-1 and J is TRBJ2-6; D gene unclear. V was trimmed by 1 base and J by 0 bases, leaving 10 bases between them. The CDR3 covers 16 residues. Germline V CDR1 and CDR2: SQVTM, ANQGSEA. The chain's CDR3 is CSVEGWQPSGANVLTF. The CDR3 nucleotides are TGCAGCGTTGAAGGGTGGCAGCCCTCTGGGGCCAACGTCCTGACTTTC. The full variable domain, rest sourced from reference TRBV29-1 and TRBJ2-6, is SAVISQKPSRDICQRGTSLTIQCQVDSQVTMMFWYRQQPGQSLTLIATANQGSEATYESGFVIDKFPISRPNLTFSTLTVSNMSPEDSSIYLCSVEGWQPSGANVLTFGAGSRLTVL.

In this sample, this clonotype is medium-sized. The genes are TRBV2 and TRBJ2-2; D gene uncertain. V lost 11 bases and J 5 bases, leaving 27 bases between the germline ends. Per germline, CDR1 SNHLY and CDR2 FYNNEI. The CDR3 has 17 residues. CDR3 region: CAPPSGGRDLNTGELFF. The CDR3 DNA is TGTGCCCCCCCCTCGGGCGGAAGAGATCTGAATACCGGGGAGCTGTTTTTT.